This section outlines one TCR beta chain sequence together with its context. What it binds is not known. The data belong to a study of blood T cells in healthy people across ages. About the study: There was about one barcoded beta molecule captured by template switching per two T cells. Whole-study results and caveats: Older individuals had lower TCR beta diversity per million T cells (the decline was roughly linear).

Each sample used at least 6 million PBMCs. It was with a sample-barcoded 5' primer and a J-beta primer mix that a second PCR of about 6 to 11 cycles was run. TCRdb re-derived calls from the 5' RACE reads in MiXCR, one entry per CDR3 protein. The data hold 730,000 or so distinct CDR3 sequences, with around two fifths observed a single time. The CDR3 totals 18 residues. Germline CDR1 is SGHDT and CDR2 is YYEEEE. The V end lost 2 bases, the J end lost 0 bases, and 15 bases lay between the germline ends. The V and J genes are TRBV5-6 and TRBJ2-6, with D perhaps TRBD1 (5 bases). Sequenced: blood. The sequence came from an older man in good health. The CDR3 region is CASSFFLGANSGANVLTF. CDR3 in DNA: TGTGCCAGCAGCTTTTTTTTAGGGGCTAACTCTGGGGCCAACGTCCTGACTTTC.